This entry features one T cell receptor beta chain sequence. This entry comes from a study of blood T cell repertoires in COVID-19. Trimming took off 5 bases at V and 5 bases at J, with 9 bases between the two ends. This CDR3 spans 13 amino acids. Germline V gene sequence: CDR1 WNHNN, CDR2 SYGVQD (reference sequence). Authors' analysis steps: Nucleated cell number was recorded as an estimate derived from reference gene primer amplification. The assay was immunoSEQ multiplex PCR, and TCRdb's table has in-frame clones only and misses some. V and J calls and clone size come straight from that table; D and trimming were deduced from the DNA. Of about 210,000 clones listed, around 84% are singletons. Clinical history reported by participants formed the basis on which cohorts were assigned.

This receptor was taken from a man younger than 40 with acute COVID-19. The sample consisted of PBMCs or T cells enriched from blood (not recorded which). The V gene is TRBV10-1, the J gene TRBJ2-2; D perhaps matches TRBD1 (6 bases). The CDR3 DNA reads TGCGCCAGCAGTACACAGGGAACCGGGGAGCTGTTTTTT. Its protein is CASSTQGTGELFF.